The 21 T cell receptor beta chains below come from one sample, sequenced in a study of cytomegalovirus exposure and HLA in healthy donors. It was with 60 Vbeta and 13 Jbeta primers that the PCR ran. Sequenced by immunoSEQ multiplex PCR; TCRdb stores in-frame clones only, minus some. Here the sample spans about 120,000 clones, 70% to 90% being singletons. Sequencing was carried out using PBMCs. The source is a man aged 18 to 30 in good health and CMV-seropositive.

The chain is built from TRBV29-1 and TRBJ1-3; the match to TRBD1 covers 7 bases. The CDR3 consists of 13 residues. V lost 4 bases, J lost 11 bases, and 11 bases stayed unmatched. Germline V gives CDR1 SQVTM, CDR2 ANQGSEA. The CDR3 coding sequence is TGCAGCGTTGGGTCAGGGGGAGGCAACGCCATATATTTT. This sequence encodes CSVGSGGGNAIYF.

The chain combines TRBV2 with TRBJ2-5; 7 bases map to TRBD1. The CDR3 consists of 13 residues. Trimming took 10 bases from V and 2 from J; bases not matched to a gene: 7. Germline CDR1 is SNHLY and CDR2 is FYNNEI. In nucleotides, the CDR3 is TGTGCCACAATCCGGGACAGACAAGAGACCCAGTACTTC. Translated: CATIRDRQETQYF.

This chain links TRBV11-2 with TRBJ2-6, with 10 nucleotides matching TRBD1. After removal of 8 bases from V and 0 bases from J, the junction contained 7 bases not matched to a gene. Per germline, CDR1 SGHAT and CDR2 FQNNGV. This CDR3 is 17 amino acids long. The CDR3 DNA follows: TGTGCCAGCGTGAGGGGGACAGGGGCCTCTGGGGCCAACGTCCTGACTTTC. This translates into CASVRGTGASGANVLTF.

CDR3 residues: CASRSQGARNEQYF. The CDR3, as DNA: TGTGCCAGCAGGTCACAGGGGGCAAGAAACGAGCAGTACTTC. V usage is TRBV2 and J usage is TRBJ2-7, with 9 positions matching TRBD1. Trimming took 6 bases from V and 5 from J; bases not matched to a gene: 8. Germline CDR1 and CDR2: SNHLY and FYNNEI. The CDR3 sequence is 14 residues long.

In DNA form, the CDR3 reads TGTGCCAGCAGTTACTCGAGACTAGCGAGGCACAATGAGCAGTTCTTC. Its translation is CASSYSRLARHNEQFF. The chain employs TRBV6-5 and TRBJ2-1, with 8 bases fitting TRBD2. The CDR3 length is 16 residues. Germline V gene data show CDR1 as MNHEY and CDR2 as SVGAGI. Trimming removed 0 bases from V and 5 bases from J; junction bases left unmatched: 6.

The chain employs TRBV27 and TRBJ1-6; possible D gene TRBD1, 5 bases. Trimming left V 3 bases short and J 7 bases short, with 10 bases between. The CDR3 sequence is 14 residues long. Germline V gene sequence: CDR1 MNHEY, CDR2 SMNVEV (reference sequence). The CDR3 reads CASSLGRENSPLHF. Here the CDR3 DNA reads TGTGCCAGCAGTTTGGGCAGGGAAAATTCACCCCTCCACTTT.

V usage is TRBV4-1 and J usage is TRBJ2-6; TRBD1 agrees at 7 bases. Losses at the gene ends were 1 base for V and 2 bases for J; bases not matched to a gene: 5. The CDR3 is 17 amino acids. Germline CDR1 and CDR2: MGHRA and YSYEKL. CDR3 sequence reads: CASSQGRQGAGANVLTF. The CDR3 region has the DNA TGCGCCAGCAGCCAAGGAAGACAGGGCGCTGGGGCCAACGTCCTGACTTTC.

With regard to this clone: This same CDR3 is encoded by further DNA sequences in the sample. The V and J genes are TRBV28 and TRBJ2-7; 8 bases fit TRBD2. CDR1 is MDHEN and CDR2 is SYDVKM in the germline V gene. CDR3 length equals 10 residues. Germline trimming cut 10 bases from V and 9 bases from J; bases unmatched to any gene: 5. Here the CDR3 reads CATSSGGQYF. The CDR3 coding sequence is TGTGCCACCTCAAGCGGGGGGCAGTACTTC.

The V gene is TRBV11-2, the J gene TRBJ2-7; D gene ambiguous. The germline V gene encodes CDR1 SGHAT and CDR2 FQNNGV. The ends were cut back, 1 base at V and 2 bases at J, with 3 bases in the middle. The CDR3 covers 12 residues. Here the CDR3 DNA reads TGTGCCAGCAGCTTAGCGGCCTACGAGCAGTACTTC. It codes for CASSLAAYEQYF.

This chain links TRBV15 with TRBJ1-4; TRBD1 matches 7 bases. V trimming: 2 bases; J trimming: 5 bases; junction bases outside the gene matches: 2. Germline CDR1 and CDR2: LNHNV and YYDKDF (reference sequence). The CDR3 runs to 14 residues. CDR3 coding DNA: TGTGCCACCAGCAGACCGACAGGGAATGAAAAACTGTTTTTT. It translates to CATSRPTGNEKLFF.

In its sample, this clone was seen a few times. This chain uses TRBV18 with TRBJ1-4; D perhaps matches TRBD1 (6 bases). Trimming took 5 bases from V and 4 from J, leaving 14 bases between them. This CDR3 is built from 15 residues. In germline, CDR1 is KGHSH, CDR2 LQKENI. This CDR3 reads CASSAYRVLNEKLFF. DNA of the CDR3: TGTGCCAGCTCAGCCTACAGGGTCCTTAATGAAAAACTGTTTTTT.

This rearrangement joins TRBV7-2 to TRBJ2-5; no reliable D call. The DNA end is more similar to TRBJ2-7, so the J call may be wrong. Germline loops: CDR1 SGHTA, CDR2 FQGNSA. The CDR3 runs to 14 residues. The CDR3 bases are TGTGCCAGCAGCTTAGCCTCATACAACTACGAGCAGTACTTC. Translating it yields CASSLASYNYEQYF.

This clone is medium-sized within its sample. This rearrangement joins TRBV4-1 to TRBJ2-3; D call uncertain. This CDR3 region has 15 residues. The V gene lost 3 bases and the J gene lost 4 bases, with 14 bases spanning the gap. Germline V gives CDR1 MGHRA, CDR2 YSYEKL. CDR3 in amino acids: CASSHLIELADTQYF. The CDR3 coding sequence is TGCGCCAGCAGCCACCTAATAGAGTTGGCAGATACGCAGTATTTT.

The chain carries TRBV28 and TRBJ1-4; D may be TRBD1 (5 bases). The germline gives CDR1 MDHEN, CDR2 SYDVKM. V was cut by 6 bases and J by 0 bases, with 20 bases left in between. This CDR3 is built from 18 residues. CDR3 DNA: TGTGCCAGCAGACTTCCTGGGGCAGGTCCTGCAACTAATGAAAAACTGTTTTTT. Residues: CASRLPGAGPATNEKLFF.

The V and J genes are TRBV4-2 and TRBJ2-5; 7 nucleotides match TRBD2. The germline CDR1 and CDR2 sequences are LGHNA and YNFKEQ. V was clipped by 0 bases and J by 7 bases; unmatched bases: 2. This CDR3 comprises 13 residues. CDR3 in amino acids: CASSQDTGGTQYF. CDR3 DNA: TGTGCCAGCAGCCAAGATACGGGGGGGACCCAGTACTTC.

The chain employs TRBV7-2 and TRBJ2-7; D gene unclear. The ends were cut back, 2 bases at V and 3 bases at J, with 8 bases in the middle. Germline lookup yields CDR1 SGHTA and CDR2 FQGNSA. The CDR3 runs to 13 residues. This CDR3 is CASSLLPSYEQYF. CDR3 coding DNA: TGTGCCAGCAGCTTATTACCTAGCTACGAGCAGTACTTC.

The chain couples TRBV5-4 to TRBJ2-3, with 7 bases that match TRBD1. With 3 bases clipped from V and 1 base from J, the junction kept 2 bases outside the gene matches. This CDR3 has 14 residues. Germline values: CDR1 SGHNT, CDR2 YYREEE (reference sequence). CDR3: CASSSGQGTDTQYF. DNA of the CDR3: TGTGCCAGCAGCTCTGGACAGGGCACAGATACGCAGTATTTT.

The chain uses TRBV28 and TRBJ1-6, with 10 bases aligning to TRBD1. Germline lookup yields CDR1 MDHEN and CDR2 SYDVKM. Trimming took 3 bases from V and 4 from J; bases not matched to a gene: 3. The CDR3 spans 16 residues. The CDR3 spells CASSFRDRGYNSPLHF. The CDR3 DNA follows: TGTGCCAGCAGTTTCCGGGACAGGGGTTATAATTCACCCCTCCACTTT.

The rearrangement links TRBV29-1 to TRBJ2-3; tentative D call: TRBD2 (5 bases). This CDR3 has 12 residues. CDR1 is SQVTM, CDR2 ANQGSEA, per germline. V dropped 7 bases and J dropped 6 bases, with 14 bases sitting between them. Here the CDR3 reads CSAWTSGDTQYF. The CDR3 DNA reads as TGCAGCGCATGGACTTCCGGCGATACGCAGTATTTT.

This rearrangement joins TRBV10-2 to TRBJ2-5; D is perhaps TRBD2 (6 bases). The CDR3 loop spans 13 amino acids. Germline loops: CDR1 WSHSY, CDR2 SAAADI. Trimming took off 8 bases at V and 4 bases at J, with 14 bases between the two ends. CDR3 nucleotides: TGCGCCAGCGGGCGATCGGGGGTAGAGACCCAGTACTTC. Translated, it gives CASGRSGVETQYF.

The V and J genes are TRBV7-8 and TRBJ1-4, with TRBD1 identical over 8 bases. Germline V gene sequence: CDR1 SGHVS, CDR2 FQNEAQ. This CDR3 has 14 residues. Trimming removed 4 bases from V and 7 bases from J; junction bases left unmatched: 5. This chain's CDR3 is CASSSGQGSEKLFF. The CDR3 DNA sequence: TGTGCCAGCAGCTCCGGACAGGGCTCTGAAAAACTGTTTTTT.